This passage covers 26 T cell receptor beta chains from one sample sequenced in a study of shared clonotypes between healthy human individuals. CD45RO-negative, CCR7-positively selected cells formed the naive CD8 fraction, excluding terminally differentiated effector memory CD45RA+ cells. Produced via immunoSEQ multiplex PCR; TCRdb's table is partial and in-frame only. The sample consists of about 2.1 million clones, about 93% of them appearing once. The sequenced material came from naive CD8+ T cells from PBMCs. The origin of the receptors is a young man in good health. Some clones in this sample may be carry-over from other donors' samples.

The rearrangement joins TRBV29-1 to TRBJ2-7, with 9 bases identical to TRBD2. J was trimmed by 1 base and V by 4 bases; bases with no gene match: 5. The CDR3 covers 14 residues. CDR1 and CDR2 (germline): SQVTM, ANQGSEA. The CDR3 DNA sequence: TGCAGCGTTGCAGCTAGCGGGGCTTCCTACGAGCAGTACTTC. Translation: CSVAASGASYEQYF.

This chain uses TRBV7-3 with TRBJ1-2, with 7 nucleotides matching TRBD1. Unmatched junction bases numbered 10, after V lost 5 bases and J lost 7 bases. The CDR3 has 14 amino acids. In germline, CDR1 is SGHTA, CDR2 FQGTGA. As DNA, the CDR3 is TGTGCCAGCAGCCAGTCAGGGGGGAACGGTGGCTACACCTTC. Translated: CASSQSGGNGGYTF.

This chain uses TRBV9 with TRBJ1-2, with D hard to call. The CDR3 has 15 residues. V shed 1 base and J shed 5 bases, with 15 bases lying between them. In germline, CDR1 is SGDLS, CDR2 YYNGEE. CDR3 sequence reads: CASSVLSDVEYGYTF. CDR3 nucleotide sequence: TGTGCCAGCAGCGTATTATCCGACGTTGAATATGGCTACACCTTC. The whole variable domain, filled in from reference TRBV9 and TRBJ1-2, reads DSGVTQTPKHLITATGQRVTLRCSPRSGDLSVYWYQQSLDQGLQFLIQYYNGEERAKGNILERFSAQQFPDLHSELNLSSLELGDSALYFCASSVLSDVEYGYTFGSGTRLTVV.

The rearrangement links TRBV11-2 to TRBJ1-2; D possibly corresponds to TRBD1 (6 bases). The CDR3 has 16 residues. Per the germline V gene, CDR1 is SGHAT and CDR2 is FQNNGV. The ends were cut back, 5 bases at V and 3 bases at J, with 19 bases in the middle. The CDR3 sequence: CASSRTGGGLDYGYTF. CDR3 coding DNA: TGTGCCAGCAGCCGCACTGGGGGGGGCCTCGACTATGGCTACACCTTC. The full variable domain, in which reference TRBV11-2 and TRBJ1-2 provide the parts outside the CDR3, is EAGVAQSPRYKIIEKRQSVAFWCNPISGHATLYWYQQILGQGPKLLIQFQNNGVVDDSQLPKDRFSAERLKGVDSTLKIQPAKLEDSAVYLCASSRTGGGLDYGYTFGSGTRLTVV.

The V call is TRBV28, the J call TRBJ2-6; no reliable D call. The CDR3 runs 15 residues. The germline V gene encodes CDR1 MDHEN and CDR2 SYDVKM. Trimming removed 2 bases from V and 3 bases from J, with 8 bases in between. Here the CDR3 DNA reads TGTGCCAGCAGTTTAGATTTGGGTGGGGCCAACGTCCTGACTTTC. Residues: CASSLDLGGANVLTF.

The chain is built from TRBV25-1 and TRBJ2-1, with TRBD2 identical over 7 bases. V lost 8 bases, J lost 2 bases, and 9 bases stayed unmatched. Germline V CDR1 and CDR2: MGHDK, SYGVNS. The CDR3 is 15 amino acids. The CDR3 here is CASRGGTNTYNEQFF. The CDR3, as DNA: TGTGCCAGCCGAGGCGGGACTAACACCTACAATGAGCAGTTCTTC.

The CDR3, as DNA: TGTGCCTGGAACTCGGGGGGTAGCTACAATGAGCAGTTCTTC. Translation gives CAWNSGGSYNEQFF. The chain recombines TRBV30 with TRBJ2-1, with 7 bases matching TRBD2. CDR3 length: 14 amino acids. With V trimmed by 4 bases and J by 3 bases, 6 bases remained unmatched. Per germline, CDR1 GTSNPN and CDR2 SVGIG (reference sequence). Based on the CDR3 plus reference TRBV30 and TRBJ2-1, the full variable domain is SQTIHQWPATLVQPVGSPLSLECTVEGTSNPNLYWYRQAAGRGLQLLFYSVGIGQISSEVPQNLSASRPQDRQFILSSKKLLLSDSGFYLCAWNSGGSYNEQFFGPGTRLTVL.

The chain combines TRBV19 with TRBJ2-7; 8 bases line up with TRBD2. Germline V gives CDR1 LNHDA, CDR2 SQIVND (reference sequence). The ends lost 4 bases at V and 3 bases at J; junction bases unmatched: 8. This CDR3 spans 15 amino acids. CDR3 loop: CASSTGGGWLYEQYF. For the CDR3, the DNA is TGTGCCAGTAGTACTGGCGGGGGGTGGCTCTACGAGCAGTACTTC.

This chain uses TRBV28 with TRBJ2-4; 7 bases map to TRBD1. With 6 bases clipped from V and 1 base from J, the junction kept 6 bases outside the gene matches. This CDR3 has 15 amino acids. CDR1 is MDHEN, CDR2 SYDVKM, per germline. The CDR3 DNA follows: TGTGCCAGCAGACTAACAGGGGAGGCCAAAAACATTCAGTACTTC. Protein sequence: CASRLTGEAKNIQYF.

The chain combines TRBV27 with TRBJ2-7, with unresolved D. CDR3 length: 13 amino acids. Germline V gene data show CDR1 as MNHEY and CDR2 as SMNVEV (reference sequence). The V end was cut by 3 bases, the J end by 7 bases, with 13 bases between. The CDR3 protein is CASSFNPPGEQYF. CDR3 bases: TGTGCCAGCAGTTTTAACCCCCCTGGGGAGCAGTACTTC.

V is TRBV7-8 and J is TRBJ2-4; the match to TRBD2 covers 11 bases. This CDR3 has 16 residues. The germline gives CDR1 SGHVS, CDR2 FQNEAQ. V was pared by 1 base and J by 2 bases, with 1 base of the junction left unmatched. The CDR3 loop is CASSLGLAGPKNIQYF. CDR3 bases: TGTGCCAGCAGCTTAGGACTAGCGGGGCCCAAAAACATTCAGTACTTC. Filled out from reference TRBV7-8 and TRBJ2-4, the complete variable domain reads GAGVSQSPRYKVAKRGQDVALRCDPISGHVSLFWYQQALGQGPEFLTYFQNEAQLDKSGLPSDRFFAERPEGSVSTLKIQRTQQEDSAVYLCASSLGLAGPKNIQYFGAGTRLSVL.

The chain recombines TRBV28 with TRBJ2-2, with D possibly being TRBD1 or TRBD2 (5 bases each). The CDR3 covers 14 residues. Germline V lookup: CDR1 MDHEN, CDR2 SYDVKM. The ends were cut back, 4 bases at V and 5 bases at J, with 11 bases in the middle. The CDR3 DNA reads TGTGCCAGCAGTTCCATGGGACCTACCGGGGAGCTGTTTTTT. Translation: CASSSMGPTGELFF.

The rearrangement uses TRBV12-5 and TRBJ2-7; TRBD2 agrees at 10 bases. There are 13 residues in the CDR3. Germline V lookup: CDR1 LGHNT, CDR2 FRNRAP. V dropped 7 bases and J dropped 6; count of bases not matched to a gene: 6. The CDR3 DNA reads TGTGCTAGTGCCCTTAGCGGGAGGTCCGAGCAGTACTTC. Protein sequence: CASALSGRSEQYF.

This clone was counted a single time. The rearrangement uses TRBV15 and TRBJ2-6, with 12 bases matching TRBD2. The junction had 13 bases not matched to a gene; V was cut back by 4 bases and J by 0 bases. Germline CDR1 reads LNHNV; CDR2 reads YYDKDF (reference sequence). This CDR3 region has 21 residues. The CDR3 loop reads CATSTYQTSGRPHSGANVLTF. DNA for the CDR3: TGTGCCACCAGCACCTACCAGACTAGCGGGAGACCCCACTCTGGGGCCAACGTCCTGACTTTC. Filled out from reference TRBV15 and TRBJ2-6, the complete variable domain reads DAMVIQNPRYQVTQFGKPVTLSCSQTLNHNVMYWYQQKSSQAPKLLFHYYDKDFNNEADTPDNFQSRRPNTSFCFLDIRSPGLGDTAMYLCATSTYQTSGRPHSGANVLTFGAGSRLTVL.

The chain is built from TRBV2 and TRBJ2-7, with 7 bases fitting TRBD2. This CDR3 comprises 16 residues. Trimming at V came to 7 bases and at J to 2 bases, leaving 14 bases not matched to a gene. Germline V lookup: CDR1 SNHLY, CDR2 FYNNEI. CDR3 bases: TGTGCCAGCACCAACACTGGGGGAGGGTTCACCTACGAGCAGTACTTC. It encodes CASTNTGGGFTYEQYF.

CDR3 in amino acids: CASSISTGLVDEQYF. Written as DNA, the CDR3 is TGTGCCAGTAGTATCAGCACAGGGTTGGTAGACGAGCAGTACTTC. This chain joins TRBV19 and TRBJ2-7; the D gene is possibly TRBD1 (6 bases). Germline V CDR1 and CDR2: LNHDA, SQIVND (reference sequence). Trimming cost V 3 bases and J 5 bases, with 17 bases left between them. The CDR3 runs 15 residues.

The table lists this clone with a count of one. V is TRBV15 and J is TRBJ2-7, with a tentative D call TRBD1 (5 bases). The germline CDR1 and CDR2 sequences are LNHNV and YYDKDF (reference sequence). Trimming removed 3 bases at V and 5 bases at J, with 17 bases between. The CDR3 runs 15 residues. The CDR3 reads CATSSPHLGRDEQYF. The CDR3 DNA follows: TGTGCCACCAGCAGCCCCCATCTGGGGCGCGACGAGCAGTACTTC.

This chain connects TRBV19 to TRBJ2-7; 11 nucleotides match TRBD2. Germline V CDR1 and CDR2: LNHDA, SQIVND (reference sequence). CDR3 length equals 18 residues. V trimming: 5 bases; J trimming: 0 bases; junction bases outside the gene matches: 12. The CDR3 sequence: CASSFAGTSGVGSYEQYF. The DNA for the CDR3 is TGTGCCAGTAGTTTCGCCGGGACTAGCGGAGTCGGCTCCTACGAGCAGTACTTC.

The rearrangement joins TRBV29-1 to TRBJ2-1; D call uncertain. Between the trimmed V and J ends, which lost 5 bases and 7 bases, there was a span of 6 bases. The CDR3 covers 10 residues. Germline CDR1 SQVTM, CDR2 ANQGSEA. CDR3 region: CSVLSNEQFF. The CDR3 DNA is TGCAGCGTTCTATCGAATGAGCAGTTCTTC.

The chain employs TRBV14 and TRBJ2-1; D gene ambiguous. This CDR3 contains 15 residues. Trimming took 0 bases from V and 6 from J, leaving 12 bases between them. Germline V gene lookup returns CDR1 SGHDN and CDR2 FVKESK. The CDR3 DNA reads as TGTGCCAGCAGCCAAGACGGTCTGGAGTTCAATGAGCAGTTCTTC. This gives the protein CASSQDGLEFNEQFF.

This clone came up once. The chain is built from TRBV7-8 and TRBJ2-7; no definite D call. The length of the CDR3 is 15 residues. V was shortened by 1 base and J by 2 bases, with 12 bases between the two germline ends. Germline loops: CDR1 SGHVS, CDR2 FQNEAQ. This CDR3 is CASSLEASVAYEQYF. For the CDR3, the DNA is TGTGCCAGCAGCTTAGAGGCATCCGTAGCCTACGAGCAGTACTTC.

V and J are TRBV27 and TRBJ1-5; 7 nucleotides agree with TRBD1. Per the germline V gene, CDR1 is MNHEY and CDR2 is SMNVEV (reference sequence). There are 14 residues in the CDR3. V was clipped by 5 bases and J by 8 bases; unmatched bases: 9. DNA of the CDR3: TGTGCCAGCAGTCCCCGACAGGGCGGGGAGCCCCAGCATTTT. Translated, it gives CASSPRQGGEPQHF.

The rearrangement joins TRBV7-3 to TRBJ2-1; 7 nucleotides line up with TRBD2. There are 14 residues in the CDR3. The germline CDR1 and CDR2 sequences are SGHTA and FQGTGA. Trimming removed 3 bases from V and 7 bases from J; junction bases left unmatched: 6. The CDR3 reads CASSLVGGPNEQFF. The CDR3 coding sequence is TGTGCCAGCAGCTTGGTGGGAGGGCCTAATGAGCAGTTCTTC.

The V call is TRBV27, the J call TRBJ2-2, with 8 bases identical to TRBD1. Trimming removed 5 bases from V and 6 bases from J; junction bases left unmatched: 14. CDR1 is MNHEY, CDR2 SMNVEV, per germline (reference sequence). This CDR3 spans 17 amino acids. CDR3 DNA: TGTGCCAGCAGTCTACCCCCGGGACAGGCCACCCCCGGGGAGCTGTTTTTT. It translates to CASSLPPGQATPGELFF.

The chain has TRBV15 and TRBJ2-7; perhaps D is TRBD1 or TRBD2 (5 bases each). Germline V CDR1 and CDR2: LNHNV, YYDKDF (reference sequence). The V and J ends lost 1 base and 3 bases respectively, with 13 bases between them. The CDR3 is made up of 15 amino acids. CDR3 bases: TGTGCCACCAGCAGAGGTTTAGTGGGGGACTACGAGCAGTACTTC. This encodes CATSRGLVGDYEQYF.

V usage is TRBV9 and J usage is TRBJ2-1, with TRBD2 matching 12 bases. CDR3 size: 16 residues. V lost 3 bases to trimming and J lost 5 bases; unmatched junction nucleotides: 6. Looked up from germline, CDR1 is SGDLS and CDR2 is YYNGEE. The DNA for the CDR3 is TGTGCCAGCAGCGCAAGGACTAGCGGGACCAACAATGAGCAGTTCTTC. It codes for CASSARTSGTNNEQFF.